The T cell receptor (beta chain) described here comes from a study of T cells after yellow fever vaccination. This clonotype was detected ten times or more. CDR3 length: 15 amino acids. V trimming: 6 bases; J trimming: 5 bases; junction bases outside the gene matches: 9. Per the germline V gene, CDR1 is MNHEY and CDR2 is SVGAGI. TCRdb called the 5' RACE reads again in MiXCR, with one record for every CDR3 protein. The data contain about 30,000 distinct CDR3 sequences, around 4.6% of them singletons. The chain is built from TRBV6-5 and TRBJ1-5; 8 nucleotides line up with TRBD1. The clonotype comes from a man aged 25-40 years who received the YFV17D yellow fever vaccine. Sequenced here: CD8+ T cells sorted from PBMCs, sampled 10 days after the yellow fever booster vaccination. The CDR3 here is CASSSGQGLHQPQHF. The CDR3 nucleotides are TGTGCCAGCAGCTCCGGACAGGGACTCCATCAGCCCCAGCATTTT.